This is a list of T cell receptor beta chains from one sample in a study of human thymus T cells. Libraries were prepared by immunoSEQ multiplex PCR; TCRdb keeps only in-frame clonotypes and omits some of them. The repertoire holds tens of thousands of clones, with 96% as singletons. Sequenced: thymus tissue. The receptors here all came from a boy under three years old with a congenital heart defect but otherwise immunologically healthy. Each CDR3 is given with its conserved first and last residue. D genes are given only for firm matches. Size tells how often a clone was seen (once, few, many) or the class of an expanded clone, and some rows leave it out.

abundance	j_gene	d_gene	v_gene	CDR3nt	CDR3aa
.	TRBJ1-4	.	TRBV5-1	TGCGCCAGCAGCTTGGAGGCCTCGGAAACAACTAATGAAAAACTGTTTTTT	CASSLEASETTNEKLFF
.	TRBJ2-7	.	TRBV28	TGTGCCAGCAGTGGACCCCCTCTCGTATACGAGCAGTACTTC	CASSGPPLVYEQYF
.	TRBJ2-7	TRBD1	TRBV15	TGTGCCACCAGCACCTTCGAAGGACAGGGGGACGAGCAGTACTTC	CATSTFEGQGDEQYF
.	TRBJ2-5	.	TRBV7-9	TGTGCCAGCAGAAAAGGGTCGGGGATCCGGAAAGAGACCCAGTACTTC	CASRKGSGIRKETQYF
.	TRBJ2-3	.	TRBV11-2	TGTGCCAGCAGCTTAGGGGCGGACTTGATCACAGATACGCAGTATTTT	CASSLGADLITDTQYF
.	TRBJ2-3	TRBD2	TRBV5-1	TGCGCCAGCAGCTTACGTCCTCGACTAGCGGGGGACTACCGCACAGATACGCAGTATTTT	CASSLRPRLAGDYRTDTQYF
.	TRBJ1-1	TRBD1	TRBV19	TGTGCCAGTAGTAACAGGGGACGGGGCACTGAAGCTTTCTTT	CASSNRGRGTEAFF
once	TRBJ1-4	.	TRBV27	TGTGCCAGCAGTCCCGGGAGCCATGAAAAACTGTTTTTT	CASSPGSHEKLFF
.	TRBJ2-7	TRBD2	TRBV7-2	TGTGCCAGCAGCTTAACAGGACTAGCGGGGGCCCTGGCGGGCGAGCAGTACTTC	CASSLTGLAGALAGEQYF
.	TRBJ2-7	.	TRBV5-1	TGCGCCAGCAGCTTGGAGGGCAGGGCCCAAGCGGGCGACCCTTACGAGCAGTACTTC	CASSLEGRAQAGDPYEQYF
.	TRBJ1-3	.	TRBV11-3	TGTGCCAGCAGCTTAGCTTCGCACAGGATTAGCTCTGGAAACACCATATATTTT	CASSLASHRISSGNTIYF
once	TRBJ2-7	.	TRBV10-3	TGTGCCATCAGTGAGGAACTTTACGAGCAGTACTTC	CAISEELYEQYF
.	TRBJ1-1	TRBD1	TRBV7-9	TGTGCCAGCAGCCCGGAGGACAGGGGCCCTGAAGCTTTCTTT	CASSPEDRGPEAFF
.	TRBJ2-5	TRBD2	TRBV25-1	TGTGCCAGCCGGAGGGGCGGGAGTGTTGCGGAGACCCAGTACTTC	CASRRGGSVAETQYF
.	TRBJ2-1	.	TRBV6-4	TGTGCCAGCAGTGACTCCAGGGCCAGCTCCTACAATGAGCAGTTCTTC	CASSDSRASSYNEQFF
.	TRBJ2-7	TRBD1	TRBV19	TGTGCCAGTAGTATCGGTCGGTGGGACAGGGCGGACTACGAGCAGTACTTC	CASSIGRWDRADYEQYF
.	TRBJ2-5	.	TRBV25-1	TGTGCCAGCAGTGGACTGAGCAATCAAGAGACCCAGTACTTC	CASSGLSNQETQYF
.	TRBJ1-2	.	TRBV13	TGTGCCCCCTACGGGCCGCGCGACTATGGCTACACCTTC	CAPYGPRDYGYTF
.	TRBJ1-4	TRBD1	TRBV6-5	TGTGCCAGCAGTGGACGGACAGGGGGCGTTGAAAAACTGTTTTTT	CASSGRTGGVEKLFF
once	TRBJ1-1	TRBD1	TRBV2	TGTGCCAGCACCGACAGGGAAGGAACTGAAGCTTTCTTT	CASTDREGTEAFF
.	TRBJ1-4	.	TRBV13	TGTGCCAGCAGCTTAGGGAGGGTTGGTGCAACTAATGAAAAACTGTTTTTT	CASSLGRVGATNEKLFF
.	TRBJ1-5	.	TRBV15	TGTGCCACCAGCGCTGACAGGCGCCAGCCCCAGCATTTT	CATSADRRQPQHF
once	TRBJ2-3	.	TRBV7-2	TGTGCCAGCAGCTCCCCGAGGGCGGGGTGTGAGGCAGATACGCAGTATTTT	CASSSPRAGCEADTQYF